The present TCR beta chain was sequenced within a study of T cells in Graves' hyperthyroidism and ophthalmopathy. Authors of the study amplified TCR beta CDR3 regions from RNA transcripts. An initial round of RT-PCR targeting the TCR CDR3 relied on the HTBI primer set. MiXCR, applied by TCRdb to the multiplex PCR reads, yields one record per CDR3 protein. The data show 200,000 to 250,000 distinct CDR3 sequences, roughly a sixth seen once. CDR1 and CDR2 from the germline V gene are SGHNT and YENEEA. This CDR3 has 15 amino acids. The V segment lost 5 bases and the J segment 0 bases; nucleotides outside the gene matches: 6. This clonotype was seen ten or more times.

Sequenced input: blood. The chain couples TRBV11-3 to TRBJ1-1; TRBD1 matches at 7 bases. This TCR was recovered from a man aged 50 or older with Graves' hyperthyroidism. The CDR3 is CASSVGQALNTEAFF. The CDR3 DNA reads as TGTGCCAGCAGCGTCGGACAGGCTCTGAACACTGAAGCTTTCTTT.